This T cell receptor (beta chain) came from a study of Ad26.COV2.S vaccination and SARS-CoV-2 variants. The wider study: Intramuscularly, Ad26.COV2.S was given either once or twice, 56 days apart. Overall study findings and caveats: The TCR-based breadth and depth measures might underestimate overall T cell responses. Spike-specific TCR breadth was greater in vaccine than placebo recipients. Comparability of non-spike TCR breadth was observed across vaccine and placebo recipients.

The table came from immunoSEQ multiplex PCR; TCRdb's copy has only in-frame clones and leaves some out. The sample lists about 680,000 clones, roughly 90% occurring once. Germline CDR1 is MNHEY and CDR2 is SVGAGI. This CDR3 has 15 amino acids. V shed 2 bases, J shed 10 bases, and the junction held 7 bases outside the gene matches. Regarding this clone: Antigen unknown.

The sample's treatment: 15 to 20 received Ad26.COV2.S at low or high dose, single or two shots; 5 received placebo; per-sample allocation not given. Sampling took place 63 days after the first vaccine or placebo injection. The sample in question was peripheral blood, obtained in a trial of Ad26.COV2.S vaccine versus placebo. This TCR derives from a person aged 18-60 years who received the Ad26.COV2.S COVID-19 vaccine or a placebo. The chain carries TRBV6-5 and TRBJ2-1, with 11 bases identical to TRBD1. The CDR3: CASSYPGQGVWEQFF. The CDR3 region has the DNA TGTGCCAGCAGTTACCCGGGACAGGGGGTTTGGGAGCAGTTCTTC.